A selection of T cell receptor beta chains follows, all from one sample in a study of blood T cell repertoires in COVID-19. Produced via immunoSEQ multiplex PCR; TCRdb's table is partial and in-frame only. The sample holds about 21,000 clones; around 88% are singletons and the top ten take around 18%. Sequencing used peripheral blood. The receptors here all came from a man aged 70-80 years with active COVID-19. The CDR3 runs from the conserved cysteine through the conserved F or W. Fields, in order: D gene, V gene, clone size, CDR3 length, J gene, CDR3 protein, CDR3 DNA. The D gene is left open where the match is weak. Clone sizes are given selectively: once, few, many, or a class where the clone is expanded.

.	TRBV6-1	.	14	TRBJ1-1	CASREVRFDPEAFF	TGTGCCAGCAGGGAAGTGCGGTTTGACCCTGAAGCTTTCTTT
.	TRBV6-5	few	13	TRBJ1-2	CASSYSEIYGYTF	TGTGCCAGCAGTTACTCGGAGATCTATGGCTACACCTTC
.	TRBV3-1/TRBV3-2	.	14	TRBJ1-2	CASSQGVTNYGYTF	TGTGCCAGCAGCCAAGGAGTAACTAACTATGGCTACACCTTC
TRBD2	TRBV5-1	.	16	TRBJ2-7	CASSSGASGRNYEQYF	TGCGCCAGCAGCTCTGGGGCTAGCGGGAGGAACTACGAGCAGTACTTC
.	TRBV30	.	14	TRBJ1-1	CAWGGEGMNTEAFF	TGTGCCTGGGGGGGGGAGGGGATGAACACTGAAGCTTTCTTT
TRBD2	TRBV7-9	.	18	TRBJ2-3	CASSQGTSGTSSTDTQYF	TGTGCCAGCAGCCAGGGGACTAGCGGAACCAGTAGCACAGATACGCAGTATTTT
.	TRBV6-5	.	14	TRBJ2-7	CASSRTRYSYEQYF	TGTGCCAGCAGCCGTACCAGATACTCCTACGAGCAGTACTTC
TRBD2	TRBV7-8	.	15	TRBJ2-3	CASSLAGGPSDTQYF	TGTGCCAGCAGCTTAGCGGGAGGGCCTTCAGATACGCAGTATTTT
TRBD2	TRBV5-1	once	15	TRBJ2-1	CASSLAGYDYNEQFF	TGCGCCAGCAGCTTAGCGGGATACGACTACAATGAGCAGTTCTTC
TRBD1	TRBV11-2	.	15	TRBJ2-1	CASSLEDRGYNEQFF	TGTGCCAGCAGCTTAGAAGACAGGGGTTACAATGAGCAGTTCTTC
TRBD1	TRBV6-5	.	15	TRBJ1-1	CATNDAGQGNTEAFF	TGTGCCACTAACGACGCAGGACAGGGTAACACTGAAGCTTTCTTT
.	TRBV2	.	16	TRBJ2-1	CASSGGPRRLDNEQFF	TGTGCCAGCAGTGGGGGCCCCCGCAGACTCGACAATGAGCAGTTCTTC
TRBD2	TRBV19	.	16	TRBJ2-7	CASSIGASGVAYEQYF	TGTGCCAGTAGTATAGGGGCTAGCGGAGTCGCCTACGAGCAGTACTTC
TRBD2	TRBV5-6	.	17	TRBJ2-1	CASSLALAGRTYNEQFF	TGTGCCAGCAGCTTGGCACTAGCGGGACGGACATACAATGAGCAGTTCTTC
.	TRBV24-1	.	15	TRBJ2-2	CATSDQDSYTGELFF	TGTGCCACCAGTGACCAAGACTCGTACACCGGGGAGCTGTTTTTT
TRBD2	TRBV15	few	16	TRBJ2-1	CATSGGRVGIYNEQFF	TGTGCCACCAGTGGCGGGAGGGTAGGTATATACAATGAGCAGTTCTTC
.	TRBV6-5	few	14	TRBJ1-2	CASTSARDTGGYTF	TGTGCCAGCACATCGGCCAGGGACACTGGTGGCTACACCTTC
.	TRBV7-9	.	12	TRBJ1-3	CASSLSGNTIYF	TGTGCCAGCAGCCTGTCTGGAAACACCATATATTTT
TRBD1	TRBV6-5	.	14	TRBJ1-6	CASTPGQAASPLHF	TGTGCCAGCACCCCGGGACAGGCGGCATCACCCCTCCACTTT
TRBD1	TRBV7-6	.	15	TRBJ1-1	CASSTRTGGITEAFF	TGTGCCAGCAGCACCCGGACAGGGGGAATTACTGAAGCTTTCTTT
TRBD2	TRBV13	.	17	TRBJ2-1	CASSPKTSGFSYNEQFF	TGTGCCAGCAGCCCTAAGACTAGCGGGTTCTCCTACAATGAGCAGTTCTTC
.	TRBV4-1	.	14	TRBJ1-5	CASSRREGNQPQHF	TGCGCCAGCTCCCGCAGGGAAGGCAATCAGCCCCAGCATTTT
TRBD1	TRBV19	.	14	TRBJ1-2	CASSRTGEGYGYTF	TGTGCCAGTAGTCGGACAGGGGAAGGCTATGGCTACACCTTC
.	TRBV19	.	13	TRBJ1-6	CASSTDRHSPLHF	TGTGCCAGTAGTACCGACAGACACTCACCCCTCCACTTT
TRBD1	TRBV5-1	.	15	TRBJ2-5	CASSLEGQGEETQYF	TGCGCCAGCAGCCTTGAGGGACAGGGGGAAGAGACCCAGTACTTC
.	TRBV5-1	.	14	TRBJ1-1	CASRTGSMNTEAFF	TGCGCCAGCAGGACAGGCTCCATGAACACTGAAGCTTTCTTT
.	TRBV5-1	once	13	TRBJ1-2	CASSPDSNYGYTF	TGCGCCAGCAGCCCGGACAGTAACTATGGCTACACCTTC
.	TRBV13	.	15	TRBJ2-1	CASSPRLVPPNEQFF	TGTGCCAGCAGCCCACGACTAGTTCCCCCCAATGAGCAGTTCTTC
TRBD1	TRBV2	once	15	TRBJ1-1	CASSRTQGIGTEAFF	TGTGCCAGCAGTAGGACACAGGGGATCGGCACTGAAGCTTTCTTT
.	TRBV7-9	once	14	TRBJ1-1	CASSLDFMNTEAFF	TGTGCCAGCAGCTTAGATTTCATGAACACTGAAGCTTTCTTT
TRBD2	TRBV9	.	16	TRBJ2-5	CASSSGGHPREETQYF	TGTGCCAGCAGCTCGGGAGGACACCCACGCGAAGAGACCCAGTACTTC
.	TRBV6-1	.	11	TRBJ2-7	CASSEYYEQYF	TGTGCCAGCAGTGAATATTACGAGCAGTACTTC
.	TRBV4-1	.	13	TRBJ2-7	CASSQALGYEQYF	TGCGCCAGCAGCCAAGCGCTAGGCTACGAGCAGTACTTC
.	TRBV25-1	.	16	TRBJ1-3	CASSPKAVESGNTIYF	TGTGCCAGCAGCCCAAAAGCGGTGGAGTCTGGAAACACCATATATTTT
.	TRBV2	.	14	TRBJ2-5	CASAFWGGPETQYF	TGTGCCAGCGCTTTTTGGGGGGGCCCAGAGACCCAGTACTTC
.	TRBV24-1	.	16	TRBJ2-1	CATSDSLANTYNEQFF	TGTGCCACCAGTGATTCGCTAGCGAATACCTACAATGAGCAGTTCTTC
.	TRBV5-8	once	17	TRBJ2-7	CASSLGINRASSYEQYF	TGTGCCAGCAGCTTGGGGATAAACAGGGCGAGCTCCTACGAGCAGTACTTC
.	TRBV18	.	16	TRBJ2-7	CASSPQMGAVSYEQYF	TGTGCCAGCTCACCACAAATGGGGGCCGTATCCTACGAGCAGTACTTC
.	TRBV18	.	15	TRBJ1-2	CASSPPGAGRYGYTF	TGTGCCAGCTCACCCCCTGGTGCAGGGAGGTATGGCTACACCTTC
TRBD2	TRBV30	.	15	TRBJ2-7	CAWSENLAGVYEQYF	TGTGCCTGGAGTGAGAACCTAGCGGGAGTCTACGAGCAGTACTTC